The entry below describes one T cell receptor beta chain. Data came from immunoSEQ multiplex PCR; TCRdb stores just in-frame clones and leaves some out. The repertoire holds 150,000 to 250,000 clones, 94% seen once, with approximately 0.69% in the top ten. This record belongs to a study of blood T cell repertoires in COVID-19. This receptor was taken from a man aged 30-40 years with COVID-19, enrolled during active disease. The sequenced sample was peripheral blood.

The CDR3 loop reads CASSPRGLDGYTF. The CDR3 DNA follows: TGTGCCAGCTCACCGAGGGGGCTGGATGGCTACACCTTC. The chain combines TRBV18 with TRBJ1-2, with TRBD1 matching 7 bases. With V trimmed by 3 bases and J by 6 bases, 4 bases remained unmatched. This CDR3 region has 13 residues. Germline lookup yields CDR1 KGHSH and CDR2 LQKENI.